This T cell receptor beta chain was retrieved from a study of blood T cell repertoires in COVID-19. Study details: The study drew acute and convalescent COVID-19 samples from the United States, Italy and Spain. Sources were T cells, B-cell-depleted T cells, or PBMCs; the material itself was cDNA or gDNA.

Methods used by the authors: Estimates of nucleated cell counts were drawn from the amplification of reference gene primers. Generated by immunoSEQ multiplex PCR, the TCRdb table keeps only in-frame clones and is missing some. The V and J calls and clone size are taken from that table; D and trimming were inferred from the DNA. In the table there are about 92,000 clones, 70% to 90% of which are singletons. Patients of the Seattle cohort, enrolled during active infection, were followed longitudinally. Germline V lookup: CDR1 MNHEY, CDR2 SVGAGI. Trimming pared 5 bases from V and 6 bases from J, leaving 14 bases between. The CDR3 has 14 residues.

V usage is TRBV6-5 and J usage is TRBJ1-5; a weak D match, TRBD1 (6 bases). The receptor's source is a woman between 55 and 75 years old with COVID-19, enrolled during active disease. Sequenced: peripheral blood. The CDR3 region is CASSPGDGSQPQHF. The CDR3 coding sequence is TGTGCCAGCAGTCCAGGGGATGGTAGTCAGCCCCAGCATTTT.